The 12 T cell receptor beta chains below all came from one sample that was sequenced in a study of cytomegalovirus exposure and HLA in healthy donors. The PCR had 60 Vbeta and 13 Jbeta primers. The repertoire was sequenced with immunoSEQ multiplex PCR; TCRdb's copy has only in-frame clones and lacks some. The data show some 90,000 clones, roughly 79% seen once. The specimen was PBMCs. The receptors come from a man aged 25 to 40 in good health and CMV-seronegative.

V and J are TRBV6-1 and TRBJ1-1; D perhaps matches TRBD1 (5 bases). Per germline, CDR1 MNHNS and CDR2 SASEGT. V was pared by 7 bases and J by 1 base, with 10 bases between. CDR3 size: 13 residues. CDR3 bases: TGTGCCAGCAACGCGGGGGGGAACACTGAAGCTTTCTTT. This translates into CASNAGGNTEAFF.

CDR3 DNA sequence: TGTGCCAGCAGCCCTGGGGGGGGCAGTTCATCTCAGCCCCAGCATTTT. Protein product: CASSPGGGSSSQPQHF. The chain recombines TRBV7-9 with TRBJ1-5, with D maybe TRBD1 (6 bases). This CDR3 has 16 residues. Trimming cost V 5 bases and J 6 bases, with 20 bases left between them. CDR1 is SEHNR and CDR2 is FQNEAQ in the germline V gene (reference sequence).

V is TRBV2 and J is TRBJ2-3, with TRBD2 matching over 9 bases. V lost 10 bases, J lost 1 base, and 12 bases stayed unmatched. The CDR3 spans 16 residues. Germline-derived CDR1 and CDR2 are SNHLY and FYNNEI. CDR3 sequence reads: CAINQKQRGGTDTQYF. CDR3 coding DNA: TGTGCCATCAACCAGAAACAGCGGGGGGGCACAGATACGCAGTATTTT. Full variable domain (outside the CDR3, taken from reference TRBV2 and TRBJ2-3): EPEVTQTPSHQVTQMGQEVILRCVPISNHLYFYWYRQILGQKVEFLVSFYNNEISEKSEIFDDQFSVERPDGSNFTLKIRSTKLEDSAMYFCAINQKQRGGTDTQYFGPGTRLTVL.

This clone was detected a few times. The rearrangement links TRBV5-5 to TRBJ2-7; D not resolved. V lost 6 bases and J 4 bases, leaving 14 bases between the germline ends. Germline assignment: CDR1 SGHKS and CDR2 YYEKEE (reference sequence). This CDR3 contains 13 residues. The CDR3 sequence is CASTRGSEYEQYV. CDR3 nucleotide sequence: TGTGCCAGCACCCGAGGTTCAGAATACGAGCAGTACGTC.

This chain's CDR3 is CASSVYGTSAGEQYF. CDR3 coding DNA: TGTGCCAGCAGCGTATATGGGACCTCGGCGGGGGAGCAGTACTTC. The gene calls are TRBV9 and TRBJ2-7, with D possibly being TRBD2 (6 bases). Germline lookup yields CDR1 SGDLS and CDR2 YYNGEE. The CDR3 consists of 15 residues. V was shortened by 1 base and J by 7 bases, with 18 bases between the two germline ends.

Details on this clone: Its ends do not fully match the called genes, so a read error is possible. The chain has TRBV7-9 and TRBJ1-2, with D hard to call. The CDR3 is 18 residues long. Germline V lookup: CDR1 SEHNR, CDR2 FQNEAQ (reference sequence). The CDR3 sequence: CSSSLIPREQKWSYGYTF. For the CDR3, the DNA is TGTTCCAGCAGCTTAATCCCGAGGGAACAGAAGTGGTCCTATGGCTACACCTTC.

V and J are TRBV11-2 and TRBJ2-3; D call uncertain. CDR3 length: 12 residues. V shed 2 bases and J shed 3 bases, with 3 bases lying between them. Germline CDR1 and CDR2: SGHAT and FQNNGV. CDR3 coding DNA: TGTGCCAGCAGCTTACAAACAGATACGCAGTATTTT. Its translation: CASSLQTDTQYF.

This clone was observed a single time. This sequence joins TRBV9 and TRBJ2-1; TRBD1 aligns across 9 bases. J gave up 8 bases and V 4 bases, and 16 bases lay outside the gene matches. This CDR3 spans 17 amino acids. From germline, CDR1 is SGDLS and CDR2 YYNGEE. The CDR3 sequence: CASSSRRGQGLLDEQFF. The CDR3 DNA is TGTGCCAGCAGCTCCCGCAGGGGACAGGGTCTATTGGATGAGCAGTTCTTC.

V gene TRBV19 combines with J gene TRBJ2-5, with D possibly being TRBD1 (5 bases). Trimming pared 9 bases from V and 2 bases from J, leaving 10 bases between. CDR1 LNHDA and CDR2 SQIVND come from the germline V gene (reference sequence). This CDR3 spans 12 amino acids. The CDR3 nucleotides read TGTGCCAGCGGACACTCGCAAGAGACCCAGTACTTC. It yields the protein CASGHSQETQYF.

CDR3 nucleotide sequence: TGTGCCAGCAGCCACCCGGTTCGGCCAGGGGTGGGAAACACCGGGGAGCTGTTTTTT. Translated: CASSHPVRPGVGNTGELFF. The rearrangement links TRBV9 to TRBJ2-2; possibly TRBD1 for D (6 bases). CDR3 length: 19 amino acids. Germline-derived CDR1 and CDR2 are SGDLS and YYNGEE. V was clipped by 4 bases and J by 2 bases, with 24 bases between them. The full variable domain, rest sourced from reference TRBV9 and TRBJ2-2, is DSGVTQTPKHLITATGQRVTLRCSPRSGDLSVYWYQQSLDQGLQFLIQYYNGEERAKGNILERFSAQQFPDLHSELNLSSLELGDSALYFCASSHPVRPGVGNTGELFFGEGSRLTVL.

The chain uses TRBV6-5 and TRBJ1-5, with 8 bases fitting TRBD1. Germline lookup yields CDR1 MNHEY and CDR2 SVGAGI. Germline trimming cut 0 bases from V and 9 bases from J; bases unmatched to any gene: 4. This CDR3 is 14 amino acids long. The CDR3 DNA reads TGTGCCAGCAGTTACTCCGACAGGGGATTGCCCCAGCATTTT. The encoded protein is CASSYSDRGLPQHF.

V usage is TRBV5-1 and J usage is TRBJ2-7; TRBD1 might be the D (5 bases). The CDR3 has 13 amino acids. CDR1 SGHRS and CDR2 YFSETQ come from the germline V gene. V lost 0 bases to trimming and J lost 4 bases, with 8 bases between them. CDR3 bases: TGCGCCAGCAGCTTGGATAAGGGGTACGAGCAGTACTTC. Translation gives CASSLDKGYEQYF.